The sequence of this T cell receptor (beta chain) was determined in a study of T cell responses to AZD1222 COVID-19 vaccine. Study observations and caveats: Repertoires were sampled only after the peak T cell response. Vaccine-associated CD4 TCRs ranged over spike, dominating at 160-218 and 743-854.

Repertoires were generated with immunoSEQ multiplex PCR, while TCRdb's copy carries only in-frame clones and drops some. The table has some 100,000 clones, more than 75% seen once. Trimming stripped 2 bases from V and 6 bases from J, with 19 bases between. The germline V gene encodes CDR1 MGHRA and CDR2 YSYEKL. The CDR3 has 17 residues. This clone was picked up one time. No antigen is known for it. V usage is TRBV4-1 and J usage is TRBJ2-2, with TRBD1 as a possible D gene (6 bases). The origin of this receptor is an adult in good health. Material: peripheral blood, obtained on day 0 of AZD1222 vaccination. CDR3 amino acids: CASSQLPQDSTAGELFF. The CDR3 region has the DNA TGCGCCAGCAGCCAACTGCCCCAGGACAGTACGGCCGGGGAGCTGTTTTTT.